These T cell receptor beta chains were read from a single sample in a study of cytomegalovirus exposure and HLA in healthy donors. Here immunoSEQ multiplex PCR was the method, and the copy in TCRdb shows in-frame clones only, minus some. The top ten hold approximately 10% of the sample, which has 150,000 to 200,000 clones, about 80% seen once. Material for sequencing was PBMCs. The origin of the receptors is a man younger than 30 in good health and CMV-seropositive. Each CDR3 is given with its conserved first and last residue. The D gene is left open where the match is weak. Expanded clones get a size class; other rows say once, few or many, or leave the size out.

DNA	CDR3	size	J	V	D
TGTGCCAGCAGTGACTCCGGGACTAGCGGGTACAATGAGCAGTTCTTC	CASSDSGTSGYNEQFF	few	TRBJ2-1	TRBV6-4	TRBD2
TGTGCCAGCCGGGACATCATGAACACTGAAGCTTTCTTT	CASRDIMNTEAFF	-	TRBJ1-1	TRBV28	-
TGTGCCAGTAGTCCCGAGGCACGGTGGACTGAAGCTTTCTTT	CASSPEARWTEAFF	-	TRBJ1-1	TRBV19	-
TGTGCCAGCAAGCCCAGGGGTTTGGACGAGCAGTACTTC	CASKPRGLDEQYF	-	TRBJ2-7	TRBV6-1	-
TGTGCCAGCCGAAAAGCGGAGGGCTGGTCCTACGAGCAGTACTTC	CASRKAEGWSYEQYF	once	TRBJ2-7	TRBV7-8	-
TGCAGCGTTGATTTGGGTCCCCGGACAGGGGGCCTGGGTCGTGAAAAACTGTTTTTT	CSVDLGPRTGGLGREKLFF	-	TRBJ1-4	TRBV29-1	TRBD1
TGTGCCAGCAGCTTGGAGAGGGTGGGATACGAGCAGTACTTC	CASSLERVGYEQYF	-	TRBJ2-7	TRBV7-9	-
TGTGCCAGCACAACAGGGTCCGGGGCCAACGTCCTGACTTTC	CASTTGSGANVLTF	-	TRBJ2-6	TRBV6-5	-
TGCGCCAGCAGCCAAGATGGGCAAAGCTCTGGAAACACCATATATTTT	CASSQDGQSSGNTIYF	-	TRBJ1-3	TRBV4-1	-
TGCGCCAGCAGGGGGACAGGGCTGTACAATGAGCAGTTCTTC	CASRGTGLYNEQFF	once	TRBJ2-1	TRBV10-2	TRBD1
TGTGCCAGCAGCGAGAAAGGGACAGGGTCTTTTTCACCCCTCCACTTT	CASSEKGTGSFSPLHF	-	TRBJ1-6	TRBV11-2	TRBD1
TGCGCCAGCAGCCAAGATCAGAGGGACAGCTATGGCTACACCTTC	CASSQDQRDSYGYTF	-	TRBJ1-2	TRBV4-1	TRBD1
TGCGCCAGCAGCCAAGTGACAGGTGCAACTAATGAAAAACTGTTTTTT	CASSQVTGATNEKLFF	few	TRBJ1-4	TRBV4-1	-
TGTGCCAGCAGCTTAGCGACCGGTCCGGGAGGCTACGAGCAGTACTTC	CASSLATGPGGYEQYF	-	TRBJ2-7	TRBV7-2	TRBD2
TGTGCCAGCAGCGAGACAGCGAACACTGAAGCTTTCTTT	CASSETANTEAFF	-	TRBJ1-1	TRBV11-3	-
TGTGCCAGCAGCTTAGATCCGGGGGCTGAAGCTTTCTTT	CASSLDPGAEAFF	few	TRBJ1-1	TRBV7-9	-
TGTGCCAGTAGCTCGGGGGAGACCCAGTACTTC	CASSSGETQYF	-	TRBJ2-5	TRBV19	-
TGTGCCACAGACAGGGGGATGGTCGGAAACACCATATATTTT	CATDRGMVGNTIYF	-	TRBJ1-3	TRBV19	TRBD1
TGTGCCAGCAGCCAAGATAGCTTGGGGAGTCAAGGATCATACGAGCAGTACTTC	CASSQDSLGSQGSYEQYF	few	TRBJ2-7	TRBV4-2	-
TGTGCCAGCAGCGGGACAGGGGGGGCCTACGAGCAGTACTTC	CASSGTGGAYEQYF	-	TRBJ2-7	TRBV9	TRBD1
TGCGCCAGCAGCTTGACAGGGGATAGGAATCAGCCCCAGCATTTT	CASSLTGDRNQPQHF	-	TRBJ1-5	TRBV5-1	TRBD1
TGTGCCAGCGCCAAGGGTCCCCTTTCGCAAGGGGATCAGCCCCAGCATTTT	CASAKGPLSQGDQPQHF	-	TRBJ1-5	TRBV2	-
TGCAGCGTTGTGGGGGGGGCTGGCGGGACCTACAATGAGCAGTTCTTC	CSVVGGAGGTYNEQFF	-	TRBJ2-1	TRBV29-1	-
TGTGCCAGCTCACCGGAGGGACAGGCGCAGTATTTT	CASSPEGQAQYF	-	TRBJ2-3	TRBV18	TRBD1
TGTGCCAGCAGCTTAGGGGTTGGCTATGGCTACACCTTC	CASSLGVGYGYTF	-	TRBJ1-2	TRBV5-4	-
TGTGCCAGCACCGGGAGGGGCTCTGGAAACACCATATATTTT	CASTGRGSGNTIYF	-	TRBJ1-3	TRBV28	-
TGTGCCAGCAGCCTACAGGGGGCCTTTTACGAGCAGTACTTC	CASSLQGAFYEQYF	few	TRBJ2-7	TRBV7-2	TRBD1
TGTGCCTGCCGGGACACCCAAATCTACGAGCAGTACTTC	CACRDTQIYEQYF	-	TRBJ2-7	TRBV30	-
TGTGCCAGCTCGCAACAGGGGTCCCAGCCCCAGCATTTT	CASSQQGSQPQHF	-	TRBJ1-5	TRBV18	TRBD1
TGTGCCGTTAAGCGGGGAGGGCCCTACGAGCAGTACTTC	CAVKRGGPYEQYF	-	TRBJ2-7	TRBV2	TRBD2
TGTGCCAGCAGCCTAAGTAACTATGGCTACACCTTC	CASSLSNYGYTF	-	TRBJ1-2	TRBV5-6	-
TGTGCCAGCAGTTTACTCGGACGGGAACAAGAGACCCAGTACTTC	CASSLLGREQETQYF	-	TRBJ2-5	TRBV28	-
TGCGCCAGCAGCCCCCAACCTAGTGGGGGGGTCCGGGGGGCCCAGTACTTC	CASSPQPSGGVRGAQYF	-	TRBJ2-5	TRBV5-1	TRBD2
TGTGCCTCCGTAAGTCAGAAGTATCAGCCCCAGCATTTT	CASVSQKYQPQHF	-	TRBJ1-5	TRBV6-1	-
TGTGCCAGCAGCGTCAGCCGGGACAGTCCAACCCGGGAAGCTTTCTTT	CASSVSRDSPTREAFF	-	TRBJ1-1	TRBV9	TRBD1
TGCGCCAGCAGCTTGGTCGCAGGCGACTACGAGCAGTACTTC	CASSLVAGDYEQYF	-	TRBJ2-7	TRBV5-1	-
TGCGCCAGCAGCCAAGATTTAAAACGAGGGTATGGCTACACCTTC	CASSQDLKRGYGYTF	-	TRBJ1-2	TRBV4-3	-
TGCGCCAGCAGCTTGGGACTAGCGGGAGCGGGAGAGACCCAGTACTTC	CASSLGLAGAGETQYF	-	TRBJ2-5	TRBV5-1	TRBD2